The present T cell receptor beta chain was sequenced within a study of CD8+ T cells in alopecia areata. This CDR3 has 13 residues. Germline CDR1 and CDR2: SGHNT and YENEEA. V gave up 2 bases and J gave up 12 bases, with 14 bases separating them. The sequencing template was cDNA reverse transcribed from extracted RNA. Sequencing was performed with immunoSEQ multiplex PCR; in TCRdb, only in-frame clones are kept and a portion is missing. The sample contains about 180,000 clones, approximately 70% of which appear only once. The chain has TRBV11-3 and TRBJ2-1, with D unclear. The source is a human donor with alopecia areata. The input for sequencing was CD8+ T cells sorted from blood, taken at week 0. The CDR3 is CASSLKPSPLQFF. In nucleotides, the CDR3 is TGTGCCAGCAGCTTAAAACCGAGCCCCCTGCAGTTCTTC.